This paragraph covers one TCR beta chain sequence. Its target is not known. This entry comes from a study of cytomegalovirus exposure and HLA in healthy donors. Regarding the study as a whole: Rarity characterized most TCR sequences, yet some public TCRs appeared in many donors. The study designated 150 or so TCR beta chains cytomegalovirus-associated.

The method was immunoSEQ multiplex PCR; TCRdb's version includes in-frame clones alone and lacks a portion of them. The table shows 200,000 to 300,000 clones, with 90% occurring only once. This sequence was found in a woman aged 25 to 39 in good health and CMV-seronegative. Sequencing used PBMCs.

The CDR3 here is CASSQDSGRWTYEQYF. For the CDR3, the DNA is TGCGCCAGCAGCCAAGATAGCGGGAGGTGGACCTACGAGCAGTACTTC. The chain recombines TRBV4-1 with TRBJ2-7; TRBD2 agrees at 10 bases. V shed 0 bases, J shed 2 bases, and the junction held 4 bases outside the gene matches. The CDR3 has 16 residues. Germline V gene lookup returns CDR1 MGHRA and CDR2 YSYEKL.